This TCR beta chain was identified during a study of T cells in Graves' hyperthyroidism and ophthalmopathy. The hyperthyroidism patients had all been newly diagnosed, and their disease duration was under 2 months. Their ages ranged from 18 to 65 years. Fresh 10 ml peripheral blood yielded PBMCs. This clonotype has just a few counts. The antigen is unknown. A read error is possible here, since a much larger clone lies one base away. Study-wide points: Most clonotypes that expanded in the thyroid above 0.001 also showed up in blood.

RNA transcripts yielded amplified TCR beta CDR3 regions. Using the HTBI primer set, a first-round RT-PCR was run on the TCR CDR3. A single record per CDR3 protein comes from TCRdb applying MiXCR to the multiplex PCR reads. Of roughly 300,000 distinct CDR3 sequences listed, about 15% were seen once; the top ten hold just under 25%. Trimming shortened V by 0 bases and J by 2 bases, and 9 bases separated the two germline ends. This CDR3 contains 15 residues. Germline V gene data show CDR1 as SGHDT and CDR2 as YYEEEE. Sequenced input: blood. This sequence originates from a woman in her twenties or thirties with Graves' hyperthyroidism. J is TRBJ2-1 and V is TRBV5-6, with unresolved D. The DNA for the CDR3 is TGTGCCAGCAGCTTGGGAAGCAGCCCCTACAATGAGCAGTTCTTC. Translation gives CASSLGSSPYNEQFF.